This entry describes one T cell receptor (beta chain). This sample was taken from a study of molecular identifiers for immune sequencing clone quantification. Previously described methods with listed TCR primers produced the bulk TCR libraries. TCRdb redid the calling of the PCR reads with MiXCR, one entry per CDR3 protein. This sample has about 68,000 distinct CDR3 sequences, with 15% to 20% found just once. Libraries for naive CD8 T cells, which were made from around 20,000 to 1,000,000 sorted cells, drew on 10%, 30% or 50% of the RNA. CDR3 length: 14 residues. The germline V gene has CDR1 MDHEN and CDR2 SYDVKM. The V segment lost 4 bases and the J segment 4 bases; nucleotides outside the gene matches: 4.

The sample was naive CD8+ T cells from blood, with Jurkat cell RNA spiked in. Subset denoted: FACS-sorted CD8+CD4-CCR7+CD45RA+ naive T cells. The sequence was obtained from a human donor in good health. Some libraries in this study had Jurkat cell RNA spiked in. The rearrangement links TRBV28 to TRBJ2-1, with 7 positions matching TRBD2. CDR3 amino acids: CASSYAGDYNEQFF. The CDR3 DNA reads as TGTGCCAGCAGTTATGCGGGAGATTACAATGAGCAGTTCTTC.